This TCR beta chain originates from a study of PD-L1 blockade in urothelial cancer. Study overall: Timepoints chosen for blood analysis were 3 weeks (second dose) and 6 weeks after treatment start. A median of roughly 150,000 T cells was found in the blood samples.

Specified time point: pretreatment peripheral blood. General observations from the study: Better survival was forecast by a pretreatment blood TCR clonality below the median.

Generated by immunoSEQ multiplex PCR, the TCRdb table keeps only in-frame clones and is missing some. The table has nearly 45,000 clones, over 75% seen once. On this clone: What it binds is unknown.

Specimen: PBMCs, collected around atezolizumab (anti-PD-L1) treatment. The receptor was derived from a donor at least 40 years old with urothelial cancer.

CDR3 sequence reads: CASSLGGTSGSTSDTQYF. The CDR3 coding sequence is TGTGCCAGCAGCTTAGGTGGGACTAGCGGGAGTACATCAGATACGCAGTATTTT. The chain uses TRBV11-2 and TRBJ2-3, with 14 nucleotides matching TRBD2. In germline, CDR1 is SGHAT, CDR2 FQNNGV. The junction had 7 bases not matched to a gene; V was cut back by 1 base and J by 4 bases. The CDR3 length is 18 residues.